This T cell receptor (beta chain) appears in the sequencing data of a study of blood T cell repertoires in COVID-19. On the study more broadly: COVID-19 samples, acute and convalescent, were from the United States, Italy and Spain. The analysed material was cDNA or gDNA that came from T cells, B-cell-depleted T cells, or PBMCs.

Original data processing: Amplified reference gene primers provided the basis for estimating nucleated cell counts. Sequencing used immunoSEQ multiplex PCR; TCRdb keeps in-frame clones, though not all of them. That table is the source of V, J and clone size, and D and trimming were worked out from the DNA. The sample comprises 150,000 to 180,000 clones, around 90% of which are singletons, and less than 0.6% rests with the top ten. CDR1 MNHEY and CDR2 SVGAGI come from the germline V gene. This CDR3 comprises 14 residues. Trimming took off 7 bases at V and 6 bases at J, with 19 bases between the two ends.

This chain connects TRBV6-5 to TRBJ2-7, with a weak D call TRBD2 (5 bases). Sequenced: peripheral blood. The source is a man aged 50 or older with acute or convalescent COVID-19. CDR3 protein: CASNPGNIIPEQYF. The CDR3, as DNA: TGTGCCAGCAATCCGGGAAACATTATTCCCGAGCAGTACTTC.